This T cell receptor beta chain is drawn from a study of T cell responses to AZD1222 COVID-19 vaccine. In the case of this clone: Its antigen remains unknown. Distinct nucleotide sequences in the sample also encode this CDR3.

Some clones are missing from TCRdb's copy, which holds only in-frame ones; the method was immunoSEQ multiplex PCR. The repertoire includes 90,000 to 150,000 clones, approximately 90% of them detected once, and 8% to 9.5% sits in the top ten. Findings and limits, study-wide: Along spike, vaccine-associated CD4 TCRs were found throughout, with dominance at 160-218 and 743-854. Females outnumbered males among donors, who were mostly white British; clonal diversity was possibly underestimated. An increase in Spike-specific TCR breadth and depth was observed after two AZD1222 doses.

This CDR3 comprises 13 residues. The V and J ends lost 4 bases and 3 bases respectively, with 7 bases between them. CDR1 and CDR2 from the germline V gene are KGHDR and SFDVKD. V is TRBV24-1 and J is TRBJ2-3; D is uncertain. The sequencing used peripheral blood, collected on day 0 of AZD1222 vaccination. The TCR comes from an adult in good health. DNA of the CDR3: TGTGCCACCAGTGAGGATGGGACAGATACGCAGTATTTT. Translated: CATSEDGTDTQYF.